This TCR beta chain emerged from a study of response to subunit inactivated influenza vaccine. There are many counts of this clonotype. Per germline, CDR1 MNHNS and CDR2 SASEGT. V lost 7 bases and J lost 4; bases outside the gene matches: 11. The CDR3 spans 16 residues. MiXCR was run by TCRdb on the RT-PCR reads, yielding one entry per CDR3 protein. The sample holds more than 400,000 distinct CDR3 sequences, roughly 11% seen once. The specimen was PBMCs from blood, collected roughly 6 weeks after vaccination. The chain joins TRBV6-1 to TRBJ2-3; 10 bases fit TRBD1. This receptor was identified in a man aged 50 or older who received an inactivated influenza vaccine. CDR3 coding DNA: TGTGCCAGCAACCTAAGGCCGGGACAGGGGCCAGATACGCAGTATTTT. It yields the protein CASNLRPGQGPDTQYF.